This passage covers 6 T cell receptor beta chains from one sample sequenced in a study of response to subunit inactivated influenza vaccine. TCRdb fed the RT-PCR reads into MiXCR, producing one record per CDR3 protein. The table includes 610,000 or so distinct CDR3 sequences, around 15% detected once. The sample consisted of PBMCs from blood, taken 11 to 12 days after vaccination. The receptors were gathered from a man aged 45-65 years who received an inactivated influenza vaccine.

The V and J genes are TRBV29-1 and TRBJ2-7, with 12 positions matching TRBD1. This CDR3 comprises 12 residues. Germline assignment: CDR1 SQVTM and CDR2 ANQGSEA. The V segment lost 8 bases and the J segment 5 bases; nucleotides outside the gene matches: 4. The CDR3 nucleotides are TGCAGCCCCGGGACAGGGGGCGACGAGCAGTACTTC. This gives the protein CSPGTGGDEQYF.

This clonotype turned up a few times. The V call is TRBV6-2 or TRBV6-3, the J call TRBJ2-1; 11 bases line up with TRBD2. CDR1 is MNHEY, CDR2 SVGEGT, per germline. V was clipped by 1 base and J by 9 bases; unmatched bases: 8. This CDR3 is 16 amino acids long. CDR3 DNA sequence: TGTGCCAGCAGTTACTTCAAAGCTAGCGGGAGGAGTGAGCAGTTCTTC. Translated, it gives CASSYFKASGRSEQFF.

This chain's CDR3 is CASSPVMGQGHRKLFF. CDR3 nucleotides: TGTGCCAGCAGTCCTGTTATGGGACAGGGTCATCGAAAACTGTTTTTT. The chain joins TRBV11-2 to TRBJ1-4; 9 bases fit TRBD1. The CDR3 covers 16 residues. V shed 6 bases, J shed 10 bases, and the junction held 15 bases outside the gene matches. Germline V lookup: CDR1 SGHAT, CDR2 FQNNGV.

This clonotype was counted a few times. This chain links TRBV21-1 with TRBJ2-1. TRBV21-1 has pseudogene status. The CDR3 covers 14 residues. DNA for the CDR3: TGTGCCAGCAGCAAGGAGCAGCCCTGGAATGAGCAGTTCTTC. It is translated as CASSKEQPWNEQFF.

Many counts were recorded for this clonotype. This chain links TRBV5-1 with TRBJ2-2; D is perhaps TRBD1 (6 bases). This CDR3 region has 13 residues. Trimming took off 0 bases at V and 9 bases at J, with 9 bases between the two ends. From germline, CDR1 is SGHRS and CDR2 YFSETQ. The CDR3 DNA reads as TGCGCCAGCAGCTTGGCAGGGGATTGGGAGCTGTTTTTT. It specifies CASSLAGDWELFF.

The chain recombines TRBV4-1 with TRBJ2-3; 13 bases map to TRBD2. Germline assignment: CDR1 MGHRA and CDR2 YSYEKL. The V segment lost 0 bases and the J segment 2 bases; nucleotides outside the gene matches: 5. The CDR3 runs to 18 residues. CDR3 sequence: CASSQETSGGPVTDTQYF. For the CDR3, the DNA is TGCGCCAGCAGCCAAGAGACTAGCGGGGGGCCGGTCACAGATACGCAGTATTTT.